One T cell receptor beta chain is described in this entry. Germline trimming cut 1 base from V and 7 bases from J; bases unmatched to any gene: 2. The CDR3 spans 12 residues. The germline CDR1 and CDR2 sequences are SQVTM and ANQGSEA. The data are from a study of early T cells in non-severe SARS-CoV-2 infection. MiXCR, run by TCRdb on the 5' RACE reads, gives a single entry per CDR3 protein. The sample lists 35,000 to 50,000 distinct CDR3 sequences, 23% seen once, with 4% to 5% in the top ten. V is TRBV29-1 and J is TRBJ1-2; TRBD1 aligns across 8 bases. This material consisted of whole blood, taken at baseline. This receptor was taken from an adult who was a healthcare worker with PCR-confirmed SARS-CoV-2 infection or an uninfected control (not recorded which). CDR3 amino acids: CSVEGTGTGYTF. CDR3 DNA: TGCAGCGTTGAAGGGACAGGGACTGGCTACACCTTC.